This TCR beta chain was retrieved from a study of blood T cells in healthy people across ages. At the level of the study: Template switching retrieved approximately one barcoded beta molecule for each two T cells.

Then a second PCR, running roughly 7 to 12 cycles, was carried out with a sample-barcoded 5' primer and a J-beta primer mix. TCRdb processed the 5' RACE reads anew with MiXCR; each CDR3 protein has one entry. The data hold just over 1 million distinct CDR3 sequences, with under 55% observed a single time. The CDR3 sequence is 14 residues long. The J segment lost 1 base and the V segment lost 4 bases, leaving 4 bases of the junction unmatched. CDR1 SQVTM and CDR2 ANQGSEA come from the germline V gene. Note on this clonotype: Its specificity is unknown.

Study observations and caveats: Per million T cells, TCR beta diversity dropped roughly linearly as age increased.

The receptor's source is an older woman in good health. The J gene is TRBJ2-7, the V gene TRBV29-1, with TRBD1 matching 10 bases. The specimen was blood. CDR3 coding DNA: TGCAGCGTTGCCGGGACAGGGGAGTCCTACGAGCAGTACTTC. This codes for CSVAGTGESYEQYF.